Below, one T cell receptor (beta chain) is given with its context. The sample comes from a study of shared clonotypes between healthy human individuals. Assay: immunoSEQ multiplex PCR; the TCRdb copy retains only in-frame clones and omits some. Found here are about 2.4 million clones, approximately 90% of them singletons; the top ten hold over 0.12%. The CDR3 runs to 17 residues. V gave up 1 base and J gave up 5 bases; unmatched junction bases: 9. In germline, CDR1 is MGHRA, CDR2 YSYEKL. The clonotype comes from a young man in good health. The sequenced material came from naive CD4+ T cells sorted from blood. Subset specified: CD45RA+ positively selected. V usage is TRBV4-1 and J usage is TRBJ2-2, with TRBD2 matching over 8 bases. The CDR3 DNA is TGCGCCAGCAGCCAAGCCAACCCGGGAGGGGGGACCGGGGAGCTGTTTTTT. This sequence encodes CASSQANPGGGTGELFF.